One sample yielded the 5 T cell receptor beta chains listed below, sequenced in a study of vaccination and CD4 T cells after COVID-19. The time point is: late sampling 161 to 241 days after vaccination in a few convalescent patients. Treatment in this sample: approximately nine-day PBMC culture with coronavirus spike peptide pools or control peptides (ViraFEST assay). The Oncomine TCR Beta short-read assay sequenced DNA from cultured CD4+ T cells. MiXCR, applied by TCRdb to the PCR reads, yields one record per CDR3 protein. This repertoire shows under 30,000 distinct CDR3 sequences, 36% found once; its top ten account for about 3.3%. These receptors' targets are unknown. The specimen was CD4+ T cells from blood, cultured in vitro, collected about 7 months after SARS-CoV-2 vaccination. These receptors were obtained from a human donor who had recovered from COVID-19.

V gene TRBV7-8 combines with J gene TRBJ2-1; D unresolved. Germline-derived CDR1 and CDR2 are SGHVS and FQNEAQ. The CDR3 runs 14 residues. The V and J ends lost 0 bases and 4 bases respectively, with 7 bases between them. The CDR3 protein is CASSLAHLYNEQFF. The CDR3 nucleotides are TGTGCCAGCAGCTTAGCGCACTTGTACAATGAGCAGTTCTTC.

Only a few counts were recorded for this clonotype. The rearrangement joins TRBV7-2 to TRBJ1-2; 7 nucleotides align to TRBD1. The CDR3 contains 13 residues. Germline CDR1 is SGHTA and CDR2 is FQGNSA. The J segment lost 7 bases and the V segment lost 5 bases, leaving 7 bases of the junction unmatched. The CDR3 sequence: CASSLDRVIGYTF. The DNA for the CDR3 is TGTGCCAGCAGCCTAGACAGGGTAATTGGCTACACCTTC.

The chain has TRBV7-4 and TRBJ1-6; the D is unclear. V was trimmed by 5 bases and J by 4 bases, leaving 12 bases between them. Germline CDR1 SGHVT, CDR2 SQSDAQ. CDR3 length: 15 residues. CDR3 in DNA: TGTGCCAGCAGCGTAGATGGGCGGTATAATTCACCCCTCCACTTT. This gives the protein CASSVDGRYNSPLHF.

This chain links TRBV2 with TRBJ2-5; D unresolved. CDR1 and CDR2 (germline): SNHLY, FYNNEI. The CDR3 spans 15 residues. V was shortened by 1 base and J by 4 bases, with 13 bases between the two germline ends. The DNA of the CDR3 is TGTGCCAGCAGTGAAGATCATACGGTTACAGAGACCCAGTACTTC. Encoded protein: CASSEDHTVTETQYF.

The J gene is TRBJ2-7, the V gene TRBV28; 9 nucleotides line up with TRBD1. Germline V CDR1 and CDR2: MDHEN, SYDVKM. The CDR3 is made up of 14 amino acids. The V gene end was trimmed by 5 bases and the J gene end by 5 bases; junction bases not matched to a gene: 7. CDR3 DNA sequence: TGTGCCAGCAGTCCCGGGACAGGGCTAGACGAGCAGTACTTC. Encoded protein: CASSPGTGLDEQYF.